This TCR beta chain was sequenced during a study of identical twins. Whole-study findings and limits: For monozygotic twins, models underestimated out-of-frame TCR alpha sharing. A lower insertion count was a feature of abundant cord blood beta clonotypes, with no such feature in memory repertoires. Zero-insertion findings could be partly confounded by invariant cells (MAIT and iNKT cells).

Germline loops: CDR1 MGHRA, CDR2 YSYEKL. The CDR3 covers 17 residues. V was shortened by 1 base and J by 5 bases, with 20 bases between the two germline ends. A remark on this clonotype: The antigen remains undetermined.

Each CDR3 protein gets one entry after TCRdb re-called the 5' RACE reads with MiXCR. The sample consists of around 1.7 million distinct CDR3 sequences, 32% of them appearing once. The sequencing sample was made of cord blood. The chain combines TRBV4-1 with TRBJ2-5; D may be TRBD1 (6 bases). This TCR was sampled from a newborn girl in good health. CDR3 region: CASSQVRPQGRGETQYF. In DNA, the CDR3 is TGCGCCAGCAGCCAAGTTCGCCCACAGGGTAGAGGGGAGACCCAGTACTTC.